A single sample is the source of the 28 T cell receptor beta chains below, sequenced in a study of T cells after yellow fever vaccination. TCRdb passed the 5' RACE reads through MiXCR, listing each CDR3 protein once. The sample includes 150,000 to 200,000 distinct CDR3 sequences, about a tenth seen only once; the top ten take about 40%. The material sequenced was CD8+ T cells sorted from PBMCs, taken 45 days after the yellow fever booster vaccination. Receptor source: a man between 18 and 29 years old who received the YFV17D yellow fever vaccine.

This clonotype has ten or more counts. The chain links TRBV5-1 to TRBJ1-6; weak D call: TRBD1 (5 bases). The V and J ends lost 7 bases and 7 bases respectively, with 9 bases between them. Germline lookup yields CDR1 SGHRS and CDR2 YFSETQ. This CDR3 has 12 amino acids. The CDR3 DNA reads TGCGCCAGCCGGGGCGGCAATTCACCCCTCCACTTT. Translating gives CASRGGNSPLHF.

In its sample, this clonotype was seen a few times. The chain employs TRBV12-3 or TRBV12-4 and TRBJ1-3; D is unclear. V lost 6 bases and J lost 3, with 24 bases in between. The CDR3 totals 18 residues. The DNA of the CDR3 is TGTGCCAGCAGCATCAGACCGGGCGCCGATTATATTGGAAACACCATATATTTT. This sequence encodes CASSIRPGADYIGNTIYF.

This clonotype has ten or more counts. This chain connects TRBV29-1 to TRBJ2-7; possibly TRBD1 or TRBD2 for D (5 bases each). In germline, CDR1 is SQVTM, CDR2 ANQGSEA. The CDR3 length is 13 residues. The V end was cut by 5 bases, the J end by 2 bases, with 13 bases between. The CDR3 DNA follows: TGCAGCGTTTACACCGGGACGACCTACGAGCAGTACTTC. Its protein product is CSVYTGTTYEQYF.

This chain uses TRBV6-1 with TRBJ2-7; D gene ambiguous. The CDR3 has 11 amino acids. The V end was cut by 3 bases, the J end by 5 bases, with 5 bases between. The germline V gene encodes CDR1 MNHNS and CDR2 SASEGT. CDR3 sequence (DNA): TGTGCCAGCAGTGACAGCCACGAGCAGTACGTC. This gives the protein CASSDSHEQYV.

This clonotype was detected only a few times. The chain is built from TRBV12-3 or TRBV12-4 and TRBJ2-2; TRBD1 aligns across 9 bases. V shed 7 bases and J 7 bases; nucleotides not matched to a gene: 10. The CDR3 runs 15 residues. The CDR3 reads CASTSGTGLVGELFF. The CDR3 DNA follows: TGTGCCAGCACTTCCGGGACAGGGCTGGTCGGGGAGCTGTTTTTT.

Ten or more counts support this clonotype. The CDR3 here is CASGLALGEQYF. CDR3 coding DNA: TGTGCTAGTGGTTTGGCCCTGGGCGAGCAGTACTTC. The chain recombines TRBV12-5 with TRBJ2-7; D remains ambiguous. Germline values: CDR1 LGHNT, CDR2 FRNRAP. This CDR3 is 12 amino acids long. V was shortened by 1 base and J by 6 bases, with 7 bases between the two germline ends.

This clonotype was counted a few times. The rearrangement joins TRBV4-1 to TRBJ1-1; D is unresolved. Deletions cut 4 bases from V and 4 bases from J, with 16 bases between. The length of the CDR3 is 15 residues. Looked up from germline, CDR1 is MGHRA and CDR2 is YSYEKL. CDR3 sequence: CASSPLSGETTEAFF. The CDR3 coding sequence is TGCGCCAGCAGCCCCCTCTCCGGGGAGACCACTGAAGCTTTCTTT.

The chain links TRBV19 to TRBJ2-4, with a tentative D call TRBD1 (5 bases). Germline V gives CDR1 LNHDA, CDR2 SQIVND (reference sequence). The CDR3 runs to 11 residues. V lost 9 bases to trimming and J lost 7 bases, with 10 bases between them. CDR3 protein: CASWAGNIQYF. CDR3 nucleotide sequence: TGTGCCAGCTGGGCAGGGAACATTCAGTACTTC.

The J gene is TRBJ1-1, the V gene TRBV9; D gene ambiguous. V was shortened by 3 bases and J by 0 bases, with 18 bases between the two germline ends. The CDR3 is 17 amino acids. Germline V lookup: CDR1 SGDLS, CDR2 YYNGEE. The CDR3 loop is CASSGGPRHSMNTEAFF. The DNA for the CDR3 is TGTGCCAGCAGCGGAGGCCCTCGACACTCCATGAACACTGAAGCTTTCTTT.

This clonotype was observed at least ten times. The rearrangement links TRBV2 to TRBJ1-5; maybe TRBD1 (6 bases). This CDR3 comprises 16 residues. Germline-derived CDR1 and CDR2 are SNHLY and FYNNEI. V was clipped by 2 bases and J by 1 base, with 12 bases between them. Here the CDR3 DNA reads TGTGCCAGCAGTGAACCGCTCACAGGGAGCAATCAGCCCCAGCATTTT. Its protein product is CASSEPLTGSNQPQHF.

The chain combines TRBV25-1 with TRBJ2-3; TRBD1 might be the D (5 bases). V was trimmed by 6 bases and J by 1 base, leaving 20 bases between them. This CDR3 has 17 residues. Germline-derived CDR1 and CDR2 are MGHDK and SYGVNS. The CDR3 region has the DNA TGTGCCAGCAGCCGTGAGACAGTCGCCCGAGGCACAGATACGCAGTATTTT. Translation: CASSRETVARGTDTQYF.

Only a few counts were recorded for this clonotype. The chain carries TRBV7-2 and TRBJ1-1; D is undetermined. Germline CDR1 is SGHTA and CDR2 is FQGNSA. V was cut by 7 bases and J by 4 bases, with 7 bases left in between. CDR3 length equals 11 residues. The CDR3: CASTTFTEAFF. In DNA form, the CDR3 reads TGTGCCAGCACCACCTTCACTGAAGCTTTCTTT.

This rearrangement joins TRBV4-1 to TRBJ1-2; a possible D gene is TRBD1 (5 bases). CDR3 length: 15 amino acids. Per germline, CDR1 MGHRA and CDR2 YSYEKL. Trimming took 1 base from V and 8 from J, leaving 17 bases between them. The CDR3 loop is CASSQVGTSVAGYTF. The CDR3 DNA sequence: TGCGCCAGCAGCCAAGTGGGGACTTCGGTAGCGGGCTACACCTTC.

V gene TRBV20-1 combines with J gene TRBJ2-2; 10 bases match TRBD1. Germline CDR1 is DFQATT and CDR2 is SNEGSKA (reference sequence). This CDR3 has 15 residues. Trimming at V came to 5 bases and at J to 2 bases, leaving 5 bases not matched to a gene. The CDR3 DNA reads as TGCAGTGCTTACGGGACAGGGGAAAACACCGGGGAGCTGTTTTTT. This gives the protein CSAYGTGENTGELFF.

The chain couples TRBV20-1 to TRBJ2-1, with TRBD1 matching over 9 bases. This CDR3 is 16 amino acids long. V shed 0 bases, J shed 8 bases, and the junction held 11 bases outside the gene matches. Germline CDR1 reads DFQATT; CDR2 reads SNEGSKA (reference sequence). CDR3 region: CSARDLQGALADEQFF. CDR3 in DNA: TGCAGTGCTAGAGATCTACAGGGGGCGCTTGCGGATGAGCAGTTCTTC.

This clonotype was observed many times. This chain connects TRBV2 to TRBJ1-2; maybe TRBD1 (5 bases). The germline V and J ends were trimmed by 3 bases and 3 bases, with 17 bases remaining between them. Per the germline V gene, CDR1 is SNHLY and CDR2 is FYNNEI. CDR3 size: 16 residues. CDR3 loop: CASSDGGVGRHYGYTF. CDR3 DNA: TGTGCCAGCAGTGATGGAGGGGTGGGACGGCACTATGGCTACACCTTC.

This chain uses TRBV6-2 or TRBV6-3 with TRBJ2-1; 9 nucleotides match TRBD2. The CDR3 is 17 amino acids. V trimming: 2 bases; J trimming: 3 bases; junction bases outside the gene matches: 8. Germline CDR1 is MNHEY and CDR2 is SVGEGT. The CDR3 DNA sequence: TGTGCCAGCAGTTACGCTAACCTAGCGGGGCGCTACAATGAGCAGTTCTTC. This translates into CASSYANLAGRYNEQFF.

The V gene is TRBV6-6, the J gene TRBJ2-5; 7 bases map to TRBD1. Germline V CDR1 and CDR2: MNHNY, SVGAGI (reference sequence). The CDR3 spans 16 residues. V shed 0 bases and J 2 bases; nucleotides not matched to a gene: 6. Here the CDR3 reads CASSYSRQGGQETQYF. The CDR3 DNA is TGTGCCAGCAGTTACTCGAGACAGGGCGGACAAGAGACCCAGTACTTC.

The V call is TRBV29-1, the J call TRBJ1-1; no firm D call. Per the germline V gene, CDR1 is SQVTM and CDR2 is ANQGSEA. V was clipped by 2 bases and J by 0 bases, with 1 base between them. This CDR3 has 11 amino acids. CDR3 DNA sequence: TGCAGCGTTGAAATGAACACTGAAGCTTTCTTT. Amino acids: CSVEMNTEAFF.

The sample holds a few counts of this clonotype. The chain employs TRBV6-5 and TRBJ1-3; no clear D gene. Trimming cost V 7 bases and J 0 bases, with 13 bases left between them. This CDR3 region has 15 residues. Germline V gene sequence: CDR1 MNHEY, CDR2 SVGAGI. The CDR3 loop is CASTPGRYSGNTIYF. DNA of the CDR3: TGTGCCAGCACTCCCGGACGGTACTCTGGAAACACCATATATTTT.

A few counts support this clonotype. The chain is built from TRBV13 and TRBJ1-1; maybe TRBD1 (6 bases). V was clipped by 3 bases and J by 4 bases, with 15 bases between them. The CDR3 totals 15 residues. The germline V gene encodes CDR1 PRHDT and CDR2 FYEKMQ (reference sequence). The CDR3 is CASSFYRVLSTEAFF. The CDR3 DNA is TGTGCCAGCAGCTTTTACAGGGTTCTCTCCACTGAAGCTTTCTTT.

This clonotype has a handful of counts. The V call is TRBV5-1, the J call TRBJ2-3; the match to TRBD1 covers 9 bases. This CDR3 contains 16 residues. The germline V gene encodes CDR1 SGHRS and CDR2 YFSETQ. The trim removed 4 bases at V and 1 base at J, leaving 7 bases unmatched. CDR3 region: CASSRLGDRGTDTQYF. CDR3 nucleotides: TGCGCCAGCAGCCGATTAGGGGACAGGGGCACAGATACGCAGTATTTT.

This clonotype was seen ten or more times. The chain carries TRBV12-3 or TRBV12-4 and TRBJ1-2; D unclear. This CDR3 spans 11 amino acids. V was shortened by 0 bases and J by 8 bases, with 4 bases between the two germline ends. The CDR3 region is CASSLAAGYTF. In DNA, the CDR3 is TGTGCCAGCAGTTTAGCTGCGGGCTACACCTTC.

CDR3 in amino acids: CASSQRGRENIQYF. CDR3 DNA: TGCGCCAGCAGCCAACGGGGCCGCGAAAACATTCAGTACTTC. V usage is TRBV4-1 and J usage is TRBJ2-4; D is possibly TRBD1 or TRBD2 (5 bases each). The germline gives CDR1 MGHRA, CDR2 YSYEKL. This CDR3 contains 14 residues. V was shortened by 2 bases and J by 5 bases, with 10 bases between the two germline ends.

V is TRBV4-1 and J is TRBJ2-7, with 10 bases lining up with TRBD1. The ends lost 4 bases at V and 4 bases at J; junction bases unmatched: 4. Germline CDR1 MGHRA, CDR2 YSYEKL. This CDR3 is built from 14 residues. Here the CDR3 DNA reads TGCGCCAGCAGCCCACGGACAGGGGGATACGAGCAGTACGTC. Translation gives CASSPRTGGYEQYV.

This chain uses TRBV6-6 with TRBJ2-7; maybe TRBD2 (5 bases). Germline CDR1 reads MNHNY; CDR2 reads SVGAGI (reference sequence). Deletions cut 6 bases from V and 2 bases from J, with 17 bases between. CDR3 size: 15 residues. In DNA, the CDR3 is TGTGCCAGCAGCCCGGCGAGGACTTGGACCTACGAGCAGTACGTC. This codes for CASSPARTWTYEQYV.

This clonotype showed up just a few times. The chain uses TRBV19 and TRBJ2-5; 10 bases line up with TRBD2. CDR1 LNHDA and CDR2 SQIVND come from the germline V gene (reference sequence). The CDR3 is made up of 15 amino acids. Losses at the gene ends were 6 bases for V and 7 bases for J; bases not matched to a gene: 11. CDR3 nucleotides: TGTGCCAGTAGCCTAAACTCAGAGCGGGGGGGGACCCAGTACTTC. The encoded protein is CASSLNSERGGTQYF.

The chain joins TRBV27 to TRBJ2-1; D is undetermined. This CDR3 is 11 amino acids long. Germline CDR1 and CDR2: MNHEY and SMNVEV (reference sequence). The germline V and J ends were trimmed by 5 bases and 5 bases, with 4 bases remaining between them. CDR3 in amino acids: CASSIHNEQFF. The DNA of the CDR3 is TGTGCCAGCAGTATACACAATGAGCAGTTCTTC.